The TCR beta chain under discussion was sequenced for a study of cytomegalovirus exposure and HLA in healthy donors. For this clone: Its antigen is unidentified.

13 Jbeta primers and 60 Vbeta primers were used for the PCR. Assay used: immunoSEQ multiplex PCR; TCRdb lists only in-frame clones, some missing. The sample records about 130,000 clones, 65% to 75% being singletons. Study observations and caveats: V- and J-gene trimming of TCR beta was linked (in a later analysis) to a missense DCLRE1C variant.

While unrecorded immune exposures were likely, the donors were nominally healthy when sampled. With 5 bases removed from V and 7 bases from J, the gap between germline ends came to 14 bases. Germline V gene sequence: CDR1 SGHAT, CDR2 FQNNGV. CDR3 length: 14 residues. The chain joins TRBV11-2 to TRBJ2-2; possible D gene TRBD1, 5 bases. What was sequenced was PBMCs. The clonotype originates from a woman aged 50 to 65 in good health and CMV-seropositive. The CDR3 DNA sequence: TGTGCCAGCAGCCCCCGACAGAACTTCGGGGAGCTGTTTTTT. This gives the protein CASSPRQNFGELFF. The whole variable domain, filled in from reference TRBV11-2 and TRBJ2-2, reads EAGVAQSPRYKIIEKRQSVAFWCNPISGHATLYWYQQILGQGPKLLIQFQNNGVVDDSQLPKDRFSAERLKGVDSTLKIQPAKLEDSAVYLCASSPRQNFGELFFGEGSRLTVL.